Presented here are 5 T cell receptor beta chains from one specimen sequenced in a study of T cells after yellow fever vaccination. TCRdb re-called the 5' RACE reads with MiXCR, one entry per CDR3 protein. The data show 90,000 to 150,000 distinct CDR3 sequences, about 7.8% seen once. Sequencing was performed on CD4+ T cells sorted from PBMCs, taken around 45 days after the first yellow fever vaccination. These receptors originate from a man between 18 and 35 years old who received the YFV17D yellow fever vaccine.

This clonotype has at least ten counts. This rearrangement joins TRBV6-5 to TRBJ1-3; the D is unclear. Germline values: CDR1 MNHEY, CDR2 SVGAGI. The V end lost 6 bases, the J end lost 4 bases, and 7 bases lay between the germline ends. The CDR3 consists of 12 residues. CDR3 nucleotides: TGTGCCAGCAGATCCCAGGGAAACACCATATATTTT. Protein sequence: CASRSQGNTIYF.

This clonotype was recorded at least ten times. This chain connects TRBV6-2 or TRBV6-3 to TRBJ1-2; the match to TRBD1 covers 7 bases. The V gene's germline CDR1 is MNHEY and CDR2 SVGEGT. CDR3 length: 13 amino acids. V shed 7 bases and J 6 bases; nucleotides not matched to a gene: 8. In DNA form, the CDR3 reads TGTGCCAGCACCGACTGGACAGGAGATGGCTACACCTTC. Translating gives CASTDWTGDGYTF.

This clonotype was seen many times. DNA of the CDR3: TGTGCCAGCAGCCCCGAAGCGAAGGGGGTTGGTACGCAGTATTTT. This sequence encodes CASSPEAKGVGTQYF. The V call is TRBV7-3, the J call TRBJ2-3; TRBD1 is a possible D gene (6 bases). V dropped 5 bases and J dropped 8 bases, with 20 bases sitting between them. The germline V gene has CDR1 SGHTA and CDR2 FQGTGA. The CDR3 is 15 residues long. The full variable domain, completed using reference TRBV7-3 and TRBJ2-3, is GAGVSQTPSNKVTEKGKYVELRCDPISGHTALYWYRQSLGQGPEFLIYFQGTGAADDSGLPNDRFFAVRPEGSVSTLKIQRTERGDSAVYLCASSPEAKGVGTQYFGPGTRLTVL.

The table lists this clonotype with many counts. The chain employs TRBV6-5 and TRBJ2-1; no reliable D call. Germline CDR1 is MNHEY and CDR2 is SVGAGI. The CDR3 totals 13 residues. The germline V and J ends were trimmed by 6 bases and 7 bases, with 13 bases remaining between them. CDR3 loop: CASSSHLGNEQFF. CDR3 in DNA: TGTGCCAGCAGCAGTCACCTCGGGAATGAGCAGTTCTTC.

This clonotype was seen ten or more times. The CDR3 region is CASSLGQYVFKETQYF. DNA for the CDR3: TGCGCCAGCAGCTTGGGGCAATATGTGTTTAAAGAGACCCAGTACTTC. The chain employs TRBV5-1 and TRBJ2-5; D call uncertain. Germline-derived CDR1 and CDR2 are SGHRS and YFSETQ. With 0 bases removed from V and 3 bases from J, the gap between germline ends came to 15 bases. The CDR3 covers 16 residues.